This T cell receptor beta chain is drawn from a study of control samples from healthy donors and cancer patients. To note about this clone: This sample includes further DNA sequences coding for the same CDR3.

Data came from immunoSEQ multiplex PCR; TCRdb stores just in-frame clones and leaves some out. The table lists 150,000 to 200,000 clones, roughly 88% of them singletons. This TCR came from a woman aged 25 to 39 in good health. The sequencing sample was made of blood.

The CDR3 reads CASSLGQGGNEQFF. The CDR3 region has the DNA TGCGCCAGCAGCTTGGGACAGGGGGGTAATGAGCAGTTCTTC. This rearrangement joins TRBV5-1 to TRBJ2-1; 9 positions match TRBD1. The CDR3 loop spans 14 amino acids. Losses at the gene ends were 0 bases for V and 7 bases for J; bases not matched to a gene: 2. Looked up from germline, CDR1 is SGHRS and CDR2 is YFSETQ.